These 13 T cell receptor beta chains were all obtained from the same sample, sequenced in a study of cytomegalovirus exposure and HLA in healthy donors. It was with 60 Vbeta and 13 Jbeta primers that the PCR ran. Sequencing used immunoSEQ multiplex PCR; TCRdb keeps in-frame clones, though not all of them. Among hundreds of thousands of clones listed, roughly 80% were seen once. The sample comprised PBMCs. These receptors all come from a man aged 40-49 years in good health and CMV-seronegative.

This clone occurred once. The CDR3 here is CASSLGSGIQETQYF. CDR3 in DNA: TGTGCCAGCAGTTTAGGTAGCGGGATCCAAGAGACCCAGTACTTC. The chain uses TRBV28 and TRBJ2-5; 8 bases fit TRBD2. Germline V lookup: CDR1 MDHEN, CDR2 SYDVKM. V lost 2 bases and J lost 1; bases outside the gene matches: 3. CDR3 size: 15 residues.

The rearrangement uses TRBV7-8 and TRBJ2-2; 7 positions match TRBD1. The CDR3 extends over 15 amino acids. The ends lost 6 bases at V and 8 bases at J; junction bases unmatched: 12. Germline V CDR1 and CDR2: SGHVS, FQNEAQ. CDR3 DNA: TGTGCCAGCAGACAACAGGGGCAGTTTTCTGGGGAGCTGTTTTTT. Protein product: CASRQQGQFSGELFF.

In its sample, this clone was seen a few times. Distinct nucleotide sequences in the sample also encode this CDR3. V is TRBV11-2 and J is TRBJ2-7; a weak D match, TRBD2 (5 bases). The CDR3 sequence is 14 residues long. V was clipped by 5 bases and J by 0 bases, with 11 bases between them. Germline V CDR1 and CDR2: SGHAT, FQNNGV. The CDR3 spells CASSPGLASYEQYF. As DNA, the CDR3 is TGTGCCAGCAGCCCCGGACTGGCCTCCTACGAGCAGTACTTC.

This clone is a singleton in its sample. The rearrangement uses TRBV5-8 and TRBJ1-3, with 8 bases identical to TRBD1. CDR1 and CDR2 (germline): SGHTS, YDEGEE. V shed 2 bases, J shed 3 bases, and the junction held 10 bases outside the gene matches. The CDR3 totals 17 residues. The CDR3: CASSFRDRNAFGNTIYF. CDR3 nucleotide sequence: TGTGCCAGCAGCTTTCGGGACAGGAATGCATTTGGAAACACCATATATTTT.

This chain connects TRBV5-1 to TRBJ2-3; 15 nucleotides line up with TRBD2. This CDR3 comprises 16 residues. Germline assignment: CDR1 SGHRS and CDR2 YFSETQ. Germline trimming cut 6 bases from V and 5 bases from J; bases unmatched to any gene: 7. The CDR3 loop is CASIGLAGGPGDTQYF. The CDR3 DNA reads as TGCGCCAGCATCGGACTAGCGGGAGGGCCGGGAGATACGCAGTATTTT.

The chain combines TRBV6-1 with TRBJ2-7; TRBD2 matches 8 bases. This CDR3 comprises 16 residues. Germline assignment: CDR1 MNHNS and CDR2 SASEGT. V dropped 0 bases and J dropped 5; count of bases not matched to a gene: 9. The CDR3 sequence: CASSEAHGTRIHEQYF. The CDR3 DNA sequence: TGTGCCAGCAGTGAAGCGCATGGGACTAGAATCCACGAGCAGTACTTC.

With regard to this clone: Other DNA sequences in the same sample also yield this CDR3. The chain couples TRBV28 to TRBJ1-5; TRBD1 matches at 8 bases. CDR1 is MDHEN and CDR2 is SYDVKM in the germline V gene. J was trimmed by 1 base and V by 6 bases; bases with no gene match: 2. This CDR3 contains 14 residues. The CDR3 reads CASSRDRSNQPQHF. The CDR3 DNA sequence: TGTGCCAGCAGCCGGGACAGGAGCAATCAGCCCCAGCATTTT.

V usage is TRBV27 and J usage is TRBJ2-7; TRBD2 matches at 9 bases. The length of the CDR3 is 15 residues. Germline CDR1 MNHEY, CDR2 SMNVEV (reference sequence). V gave up 6 bases and J gave up 4 bases; unmatched junction bases: 10. CDR3 nucleotide sequence: TGTGCCAGCAGGGGGGTTAGCGGGAGCGTATACGAGCAGTACTTC. Its translation is CASRGVSGSVYEQYF.

This chain joins TRBV9 and TRBJ1-5; 11 bases match TRBD1. The CDR3 sequence is 15 residues long. Germline CDR1 and CDR2: SGDLS and YYNGEE. Germline trimming cut 0 bases from V and 6 bases from J; bases unmatched to any gene: 2. CDR3 residues: CASSVDGTGGQPQHF. CDR3 sequence (DNA): TGTGCCAGCAGCGTAGATGGGACAGGGGGTCAGCCCCAGCATTTT.

This clone has just a few counts. The chain couples TRBV7-8 to TRBJ2-6; 10 positions agree with TRBD2. The V segment lost 7 bases and the J segment 0 bases; nucleotides outside the gene matches: 9. Germline V lookup: CDR1 SGHVS, CDR2 FQNEAQ. The CDR3 is made up of 18 amino acids. The CDR3 DNA reads as TGTGCCAGCAACCTGAAGCGGGGGGGCATCTCTGGGGCCAACGTCCTGACTTTC. As protein: CASNLKRGGISGANVLTF.

V gene TRBV2 combines with J gene TRBJ2-7, with 9 nucleotides matching TRBD1. Germline lookup yields CDR1 SNHLY and CDR2 FYNNEI. J gave up 2 bases and V 5 bases, and 1 base lay outside the gene matches. This CDR3 spans 13 amino acids. In DNA, the CDR3 is TGTGCCAGCAGTAACAGGGGGCCCTACGAGCAGTACTTC. Translating gives CASSNRGPYEQYF.

The CDR3 protein is CASSVLQTGYGAFF. CDR3 nucleotides: TGTGCCAGCAGCGTTCTTCAGACAGGGTATGGAGCTTTCTTT. The rearrangement joins TRBV9 to TRBJ1-1; TRBD1 aligns across 7 bases. Germline-derived CDR1 and CDR2 are SGDLS and YYNGEE. The CDR3 runs 14 residues. Trimming took 2 bases from V and 10 from J; bases not matched to a gene: 11. Full variable domain (remainder filled in from reference TRBV9 and TRBJ1-1): DSGVTQTPKHLITATGQRVTLRCSPRSGDLSVYWYQQSLDQGLQFLIQYYNGEERAKGNILERFSAQQFPDLHSELNLSSLELGDSALYFCASSVLQTGYGAFFGQGTRLTVV.

This clone appeared a single time. This rearrangement joins TRBV14 to TRBJ1-4; D is ambiguous. V lost 5 bases and J 1 base, leaving 17 bases between the germline ends. CDR1 SGHDN and CDR2 FVKESK come from the germline V gene. The length of the CDR3 is 17 residues. The DNA of the CDR3 is TGTGCCAGCAGCTCCAGGAGTCGGGAAGAAACTAATGAAAAACTGTTTTTT. It encodes CASSSRSREETNEKLFF.